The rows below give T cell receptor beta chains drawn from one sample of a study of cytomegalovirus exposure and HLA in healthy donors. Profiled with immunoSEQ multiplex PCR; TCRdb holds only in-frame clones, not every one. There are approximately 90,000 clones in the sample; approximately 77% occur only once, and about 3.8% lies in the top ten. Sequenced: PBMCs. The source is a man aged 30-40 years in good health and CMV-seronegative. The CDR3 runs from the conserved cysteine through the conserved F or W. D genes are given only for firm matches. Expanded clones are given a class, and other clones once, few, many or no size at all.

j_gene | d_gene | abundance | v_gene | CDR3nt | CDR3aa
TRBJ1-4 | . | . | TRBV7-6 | TGTGCCAGCAGCCAAAAAACGGGTCTTACTAATGAAAAACTGTTTTTT | CASSQKTGLTNEKLFF
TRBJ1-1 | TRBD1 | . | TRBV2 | TGTGCCAGCAGGGAGACAGGGTTCAACACTGAAGCTTTCTTT | CASRETGFNTEAFF
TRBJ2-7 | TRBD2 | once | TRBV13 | TGTGCCAGCAGTTTGACTAGCGGGAGAGGTGAGCAGTACTTC | CASSLTSGRGEQYF
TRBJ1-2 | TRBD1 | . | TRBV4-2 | TGTGCCAGCAGCCAAGATTTAGGGGGCTCGAGAGAGACCTATGGCTACACCTTC | CASSQDLGGSRETYGYTF
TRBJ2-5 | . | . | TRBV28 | TGTGCCAGCAGCCTACGGGGGACCCAGTACTTC | CASSLRGTQYF
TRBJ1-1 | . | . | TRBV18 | TGTGCCAGCTCCCACGGACAAATGAACACTGAAGCTTTCTTT | CASSHGQMNTEAFF
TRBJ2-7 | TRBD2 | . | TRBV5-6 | TGTGCCAGCAGCCAACTAGCGGGAGGAACCTACGAGCAGTACTTC | CASSQLAGGTYEQYF
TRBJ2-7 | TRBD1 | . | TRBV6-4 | TGTGCCAGCAGTGAAAAAGGGACAGGGGGCTACGAGCAGTACTTC | CASSEKGTGGYEQYF
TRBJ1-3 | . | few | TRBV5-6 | TGTGCCAGCAGCTTTAATTGGAGGGCCGACACCATATATTTT | CASSFNWRADTIYF
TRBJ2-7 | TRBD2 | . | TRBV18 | TGTGCCAGCTCAATGACTAGCAATTTAGGCGAGCAGTACTTC | CASSMTSNLGEQYF
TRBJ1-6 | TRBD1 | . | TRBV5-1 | TGCGCCAGCAGCGCCACAGGGGGTAATTCACCCCTCCACTTT | CASSATGGNSPLHF
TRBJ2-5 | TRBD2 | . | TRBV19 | TGTGCCAGTAGTCAGACTAGCGGGGGGCCAGAGACCCAGTACTTC | CASSQTSGGPETQYF
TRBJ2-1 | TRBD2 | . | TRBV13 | TGTGCCAGCAGTTCACTAGCGGGAGGAGGTAGGGCCTACAATGAGCAGTTCTTC | CASSSLAGGGRAYNEQFF
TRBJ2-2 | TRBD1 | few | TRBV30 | TGTGCCTGGAGTGTCGGGACAGGGCGGACCAACACCGGGGAGCTGTTTTTT | CAWSVGTGRTNTGELFF
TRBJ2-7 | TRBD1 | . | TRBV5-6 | TGTGCCAGCAGCTTCGGGACAGGGGGCTACGAGCAGTACTTC | CASSFGTGGYEQYF
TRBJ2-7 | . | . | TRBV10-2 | TGCGCCAGCAGTCCGCGTGGAGCGGCGAGCTCCTACGAGCAGTACTTC | CASSPRGAASSYEQYF
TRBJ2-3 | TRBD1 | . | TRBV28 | TGTGCCAGCAGTCCCAACAGGGGGCAAGGTCCCACAGATACGCAGTATTTT | CASSPNRGQGPTDTQYF
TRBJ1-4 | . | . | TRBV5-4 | TGTGCCAGCAGGAGGACTTTAAATGAAAAACTGTTTTTT | CASRRTLNEKLFF
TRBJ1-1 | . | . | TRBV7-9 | TGTGCCAGCAGCCCCGAGGGTCGGAACACTGAAGCTTTCTTT | CASSPEGRNTEAFF
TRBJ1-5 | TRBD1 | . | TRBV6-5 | TGTGCCAGCAGTTACTCAAGGACAGGGGACCAGCCCCAGCATTTT | CASSYSRTGDQPQHF
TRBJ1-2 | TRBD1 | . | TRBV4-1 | TGCGCCAGCAGCCAACATACAGGGGAGGATGGCTACACCTTC | CASSQHTGEDGYTF
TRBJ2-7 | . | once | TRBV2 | TGTGCCAGCAGGTCAGATTACGAGCAGTACTTC | CASRSDYEQYF
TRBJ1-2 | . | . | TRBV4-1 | TGCGCCAGCAGCCAAGATGGGGGGGGCTATGGCTACACCTTC | CASSQDGGGYGYTF
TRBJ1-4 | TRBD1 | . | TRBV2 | TGTGCCAGCAGTGAGGGGACAGGGGTGTTTTTT | CASSEGTGVFF
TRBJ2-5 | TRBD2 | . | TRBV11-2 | TGTGCCAGCAGCTTAGCTGGGAGGGGCCAAGAGACCCAGTACTTC | CASSLAGRGQETQYF
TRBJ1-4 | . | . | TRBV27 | TGTGCCAGCAGGTCCGTGGCGGAAAATGAAAAACTGTTTTTT | CASRSVAENEKLFF
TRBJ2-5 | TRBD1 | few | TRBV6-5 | TGTGCCAGCAGTTACTCGGGACAGGGGCTACAAGAGACCCAGTACTTC | CASSYSGQGLQETQYF
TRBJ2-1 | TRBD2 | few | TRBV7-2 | TGTGCCAGCAGCTTAGGCAGCGGGAGGGCCTACAATGAGCAGTTCTTC | CASSLGSGRAYNEQFF
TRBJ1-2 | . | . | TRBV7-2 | TGTGCCAGCAGCTTAGTTCCCAGGGGCAACGATGGCTACACCTTC | CASSLVPRGNDGYTF
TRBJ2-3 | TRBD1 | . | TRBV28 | TGTGCCAGCAGTAACCCCGAACCGGGACAGGCCACAGATACGCAGTATTTT | CASSNPEPGQATDTQYF
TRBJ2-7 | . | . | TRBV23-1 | TGCGCCAGCAGTCAATCTTGGGGCCCCCCAATTCCCTACGAGCAGTACTTC | CASSQSWGPPIPYEQYF
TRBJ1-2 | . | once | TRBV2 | TGTGCCAGCAGTGACCAGGGGTCCTGTGGTTGCACCTTC | CASSDQGSCGCTF
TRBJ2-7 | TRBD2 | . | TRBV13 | TGTGCCAGCAGCTCTAGCGGACTGGTCTACGAGCAGTACTTC | CASSSSGLVYEQYF
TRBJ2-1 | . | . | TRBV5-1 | TGCGCCAGCAGCTCGTTCGGCAGGGACAATGAGCAGTTCTTC | CASSSFGRDNEQFF
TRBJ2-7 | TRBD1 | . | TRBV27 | TGTGCCAGCAGTTCACAGGGGGCACTTTACGAGCAGTACTTC | CASSSQGALYEQYF
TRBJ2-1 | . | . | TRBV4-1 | TGCGCCAGCAGCCAAGAAAGGGGGGGACTAATGCAGTTCTTC | CASSQERGGLMQFF
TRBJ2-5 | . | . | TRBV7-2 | TGTGCCAGCAGCTACCGGGGATTAGAGACCCAGTACTTC | CASSYRGLETQYF
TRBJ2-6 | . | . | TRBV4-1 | TGCGCCAGCAGCCAGGCGAACAGGGCTGGGGCCAACGTCCTGACTTTC | CASSQANRAGANVLTF
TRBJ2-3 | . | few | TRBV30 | TGTGCCTGGAGTAGGGGTAGCACAGATACGCAGTATTTT | CAWSRGSTDTQYF
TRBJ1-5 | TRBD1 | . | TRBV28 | TGTGCCAGCAGTTTGGGACAGGAAAATCAGCCCCAGCATTTT | CASSLGQENQPQHF
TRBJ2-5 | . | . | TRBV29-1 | TGCAGCGTTGAAGAGGCTCGAAATGAACGGGGGACCCAGTACTTC | CSVEEARNERGTQYF
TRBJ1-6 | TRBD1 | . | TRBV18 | TGTGCCAGCTCACCCGTTCCAGGGGGAAATAATTCACCCCTCCACTTT | CASSPVPGGNNSPLHF
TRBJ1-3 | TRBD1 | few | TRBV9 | TGTGCCAGCAGCGGCGGCGGGACAGCTGGAAACACCATATATTTT | CASSGGGTAGNTIYF
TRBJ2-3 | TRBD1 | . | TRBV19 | TGTGCCAGTAGTAGCGGCAGGGGGCTTTTAGATACGCAGTATTTT | CASSSGRGLLDTQYF
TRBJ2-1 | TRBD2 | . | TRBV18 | TGTGCCAGCTCACCAGGGTTACTAGCGGGAGGCAATGAGCAGTTCTTC | CASSPGLLAGGNEQFF
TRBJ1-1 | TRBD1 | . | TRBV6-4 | TGTGCCAGCAGTGAGGGACAGGGTTTTGACGTGGGCACTGAAGCTTTCTTT | CASSEGQGFDVGTEAFF
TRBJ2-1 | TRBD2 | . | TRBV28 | TGTGCCAGCAGTTTGCCTAGCGGGGGCTACAATGAGCAGTTCTTC | CASSLPSGGYNEQFF
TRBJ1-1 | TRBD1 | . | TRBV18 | TGTGCCAGCTCACCGGCCGACAGGGGCCCTGAAGCTTTCTTT | CASSPADRGPEAFF